The following is a T cell receptor beta chain sequence with its context. Trimming shortened V by 8 bases and J by 3 bases, and 14 bases separated the two germline ends. CDR3 size: 13 residues. Germline CDR1 is LGHDT and CDR2 is YNNKEL (reference sequence). This sample is part of a study of control samples from healthy donors and cancer patients. The protocol was immunoSEQ multiplex PCR, while the TCRdb copy is restricted to in-frame clones and leaves out a portion. The repertoire has about 170,000 clones, about 91% of them found once; the top ten carry 2% to 2.5%. This clonotype was sampled from a woman between 35 and 50 years old in good health. Sequencing used blood. The chain joins TRBV3-1 (or the pseudogene TRBV3-2) to TRBJ2-7; TRBD1 or TRBD2 may be the D gene (6 bases each). DNA for the CDR3: TGTGCCAGCTCTCGAGGGGGGTTCTACGAGCAGTACTTC. It encodes CASSRGGFYEQYF.